This is a list of T cell receptor beta chains from one sample in a study of T cell changes during pregnancy in multiple sclerosis. Using immunoSEQ multiplex PCR, the repertoire was profiled, and TCRdb retains in-frame clones only, with some absent. The sample lists approximately 27,000 clones; around nine tenths were seen once. The sequenced sample was CD4+ T cells from peripheral blood mononuclear cells, obtained in the first trimester of pregnancy. The receptor set was obtained from a female donor with multiple sclerosis, enrolled in a pregnancy study. Each CDR3 is given with its conserved first and last residue. Fields, in order: clone size, CDR3 length, V gene, CDR3 protein. Only some rows state a clone size, as once, few, many or a class for expanded clones.

abundance: .; len: 13; v_gene: TRBV10-3; CDR3aa: CAIATSGAYEQYF
abundance: .; len: 11; v_gene: TRBV18; CDR3aa: CASSQGGTQYF
abundance: .; len: 13; v_gene: TRBV10-2; CDR3aa: CASSKGARTEAFF
abundance: .; len: 17; v_gene: TRBV25-1; CDR3aa: CASRLGRGRQSTDTQYF
abundance: .; len: 16; v_gene: TRBV5-4; CDR3aa: CASSLALAGFADTQYF
abundance: once; len: 15; v_gene: TRBV5-8; CDR3aa: CASSLGTLYTGELFF
abundance: once; len: 12; v_gene: TRBV6-5; CDR3aa: CASRPQGFGYTF
abundance: .; len: 13; v_gene: TRBV4-3; CDR3aa: CASSLRQATEAFF
abundance: .; len: 15; v_gene: TRBV19; CDR3aa: CASSIPGRYQETQYF
abundance: .; len: 17; v_gene: TRBV5-1; CDR3aa: CASSLGELAGYTDTQYF
abundance: .; len: 14; v_gene: TRBV6-1; CDR3aa: CASSEGTGEDGYTF
abundance: .; len: 14; v_gene: TRBV6-4; CDR3aa: CASSRGGGTDTQYF
abundance: .; len: 13; v_gene: TRBV28; CDR3aa: CASSLLAKNIQYF
abundance: .; len: 14; v_gene: TRBV5-4; CDR3aa: CASSLLQGRGGYTF
abundance: .; len: 12; v_gene: TRBV28; CDR3aa: CASSLTTQPQHF
abundance: .; len: 16; v_gene: TRBV4-3; CDR3aa: CASSQDPRSYNSPLHF
abundance: .; len: 12; v_gene: TRBV2; CDR3aa: CASSADYQPQHF
abundance: .; len: 14; v_gene: TRBV5-1; CDR3aa: CASSPGHSRAEAFF
abundance: .; len: 15; v_gene: TRBV9; CDR3aa: CASSAQGSGANVLTF
abundance: .; len: 15; v_gene: TRBV7-2; CDR3aa: CASSRPDRASYEQYF
abundance: .; len: 13; v_gene: TRBV5-1; CDR3aa: CASGQTGGNEQFF
abundance: .; len: 12; v_gene: TRBV10-3; CDR3aa: CAIPDSGGGYTF
abundance: .; len: 16; v_gene: TRBV28; CDR3aa: CASSPVRVGGNQPQHF
abundance: .; len: 13; v_gene: TRBV6-5; CDR3aa: CASSSPRGWGYTF
abundance: .; len: 13; v_gene: TRBV7-8; CDR3aa: CASSLGGENEQFF
abundance: once; len: 16; v_gene: TRBV1; CDR3aa: CTSSQDRAGGDEKLFF
abundance: .; len: 15; v_gene: TRBV27; CDR3aa: CASSLRFVGLTEAFF
abundance: .; len: 14; v_gene: TRBV6-5; CDR3aa: CASKVAGGPSEQFF
abundance: .; len: 14; v_gene: TRBV28; CDR3aa: CASSFRGPFYGYTF
abundance: .; len: 13; v_gene: TRBV5-6; CDR3aa: CASSFTGGGTQYF
abundance: .; len: 13; v_gene: TRBV10-3; CDR3aa: CAIRDSSGNTIYF
abundance: .; len: 15; v_gene: TRBV11-3; CDR3aa: CASSSGLAGVGELFF
abundance: few; len: 14; v_gene: TRBV7-9; CDR3aa: CASSLFSGDEKLFF
abundance: .; len: 14; v_gene: TRBV9; CDR3aa: CASSVEQGFTEAFF
abundance: once; len: 13; v_gene: TRBV7-2; CDR3aa: CASSPPGGGEQYF
abundance: .; len: 16; v_gene: TRBV5-4; CDR3aa: CASSLGLLGAETEAFF
abundance: .; len: 16; v_gene: TRBV18; CDR3aa: CASSPRGDPTTGELFF
abundance: .; len: 14; v_gene: TRBV2; CDR3aa: CASSGTALNEKLFF
abundance: .; len: 12; v_gene: TRBV9; CDR3aa: CASSGYRGLGTF
abundance: .; len: 16; v_gene: TRBV5-1; CDR3aa: CASSLGLAGISYEQYF
abundance: .; len: 13; v_gene: TRBV5-4; CDR3aa: CASSLRAENEQFF
abundance: few; len: 13; v_gene: TRBV12-5; CDR3aa: CASALQGSTEAFF
abundance: .; len: 18; v_gene: TRBV5-1; CDR3aa: CASSPQTHTTGNTGELFF